Given below is one T cell receptor (beta chain) in context. Under the authors' procedure: For nucleated cells, counts were estimated from reference gene primer amplification. Method: immunoSEQ multiplex PCR; TCRdb's copy keeps in-frame clones and lacks some. V, J and clone size were drawn from that table, and D and trimming were deduced from the DNA. The data show 85,000 to 90,000 clones, under 85% seen once. This record belongs to a study of blood T cell repertoires in COVID-19. Across the study: Researchers got acute and convalescent COVID-19 samples from the United States, Italy and Spain. Nucleic acid was either cDNA or gDNA, and it came from T cells, B-cell-depleted T cells, or PBMCs.

The V gene's germline CDR1 is SEHNR and CDR2 FQNEAQ (reference sequence). The CDR3 has 13 amino acids. Sequencing was carried out using peripheral blood. The source is a man aged 70 or older with acute or convalescent COVID-19. The chain combines TRBV7-9 with TRBJ2-7, with TRBD2 as a possible D gene (6 bases). CDR3 DNA: TGTGCAAGTGCACTAGCCACCTCCTACGAGCAGTACGTC. Translated, it gives CASALATSYEQYV.